What follows are 32 T cell receptor beta chains derived from one specimen sequenced in a study of CD8 T cells in ankylosing spondylitis. No antigen has been assigned to these receptors. TCRdb reanalysed the 5' RACE reads using MiXCR and keeps one entry per CDR3 protein. The sample holds more than 400,000 distinct CDR3 sequences, about 5.4% seen once. Study results and caveats: A TCR beta motif made of about 8 highly homologous variants seemed typical of ankylosing spondylitis blood.

Specimen: blood, either unsorted or a sorted T cell fraction (not recorded which). These receptor sequences come from a male donor with ankylosing spondylitis.

The table lists this clonotype with many counts. V and J are TRBV6-2 or TRBV6-3 and TRBJ1-6, with D unclear. The ends were cut back, 0 bases at V and 9 bases at J, with 12 bases in the middle. In germline, CDR1 is MNHEY, CDR2 SVGEGT. The CDR3 has 15 residues. CDR3 coding DNA: TGTGCCAGCAGTTACTCGTCAGTTTCTGTTTCACCCCTCCACTTT. This translates into CASSYSSVSVSPLHF.

Many counts were recorded for this clonotype. The chain carries TRBV7-8 and TRBJ2-1, with D uncertain. This CDR3 comprises 17 residues. Trimming shortened V by 7 bases and J by 0 bases, and 19 bases separated the two germline ends. CDR1 and CDR2 from the germline V gene are SGHVS and FQNEAQ. DNA of the CDR3: TGTGCCAGCATCCAAACCAGGCTCCCGACCTCCTACAATGAGCAGTTCTTC. Amino acid sequence: CASIQTRLPTSYNEQFF.

This clonotype was counted only a few times. The chain joins TRBV10-3 to TRBJ2-1; 14 bases are shared with TRBD2. From germline, CDR1 is ENHRY and CDR2 SYGVKD. With 4 bases clipped from V and 6 bases from J, the junction kept 17 bases outside the gene matches. The CDR3 contains 20 residues. CDR3 in amino acids: CAISGLPGLAGDSRGNEQFF. In DNA form, the CDR3 reads TGTGCCATCAGTGGCCTACCGGGACTAGCGGGAGACTCGAGGGGCAATGAGCAGTTCTTC.

The sample holds one count of this clonotype. The chain has TRBV5-1 and TRBJ1-4, with a weak D call TRBD1 (6 bases). V gave up 3 bases and J gave up 7 bases, with 13 bases separating them. Per the germline V gene, CDR1 is SGHRS and CDR2 is YFSETQ. The CDR3 runs 14 residues. This CDR3 reads CASSSEKGGEKLFF. The CDR3 DNA is TGCGCCAGCAGCTCCGAGAAGGGGGGTGAAAAACTGTTTTTT.

This clonotype appeared many times. The chain is built from TRBV18 and TRBJ2-5; 10 bases match TRBD2. Germline values: CDR1 KGHSH, CDR2 LQKENI. The CDR3 length is 15 residues. The trim removed 1 base at V and 5 bases at J, leaving 4 bases unmatched. In DNA, the CDR3 is TGTGCCAGCTCACCACGGACTAGCGGCGCGGAGACCCAGTACTTC. It translates to CASSPRTSGAETQYF.

This clonotype was detected ten times or more. This sequence joins TRBV3-1 and TRBJ2-7, with TRBD2 matching over 12 bases. Germline V gene lookup returns CDR1 LGHDT and CDR2 YNNKEL (reference sequence). The CDR3 length is 16 residues. V dropped 4 bases and J dropped 4; count of bases not matched to a gene: 8. CDR3 sequence reads: CASSPTTSGRWYEQYF. The CDR3 DNA is TGTGCCAGCAGCCCCACGACTAGCGGGAGATGGTACGAGCAGTACTTC.

This sequence joins TRBV9 and TRBJ1-1; tentatively, D is TRBD1 (5 bases). The V and J ends lost 0 bases and 6 bases respectively, with 12 bases between them. The CDR3 consists of 14 residues. Germline CDR1 and CDR2: SGDLS and YYNGEE. CDR3 in DNA: TGTGCCAGCAGCGTAGGATTTGGGGGATCTGAAGCTTTCTTT. This codes for CASSVGFGGSEAFF.

Many counts were recorded for this clonotype. The J gene is TRBJ1-2, the V gene TRBV7-9; 7 bases map to TRBD1. The V gene end was trimmed by 1 base and the J gene end by 3 bases; junction bases not matched to a gene: 2. The CDR3 is made up of 14 amino acids. Germline CDR1 reads SEHNR; CDR2 reads FQNEAQ (reference sequence). This CDR3 reads CASSLGGGDYGYTF. Here the CDR3 DNA reads TGTGCCAGCAGCTTAGGAGGGGGCGACTATGGCTACACCTTC.

This clonotype was recorded many times. The genes are TRBV20-1 and TRBJ2-1; 8 bases are a match to TRBD2. J was trimmed by 4 bases and V by 0 bases; bases with no gene match: 11. The V gene's germline CDR1 is DFQATT and CDR2 SNEGSKA (reference sequence). CDR3 size: 17 residues. The DNA for the CDR3 is TGCAGTGCTAGAGATACCGGAAGCGGGGGACTTTACAATGAGCAGTTCTTC. It encodes CSARDTGSGGLYNEQFF.

This clonotype was picked up a small number of times. CDR3 DNA sequence: TGTGCCAGCAGCCTGATGGACTTATCTACGGACGAGCAGTACTTC. Translated, it gives CASSLMDLSTDEQYF. The chain is built from TRBV7-2 and TRBJ2-7; the D gene is possibly TRBD2 (5 bases). The length of the CDR3 is 15 residues. With 5 bases removed from V and 5 bases from J, the gap between germline ends came to 19 bases. Germline loops: CDR1 SGHTA, CDR2 FQGNSA.

V and J are TRBV6-5 and TRBJ2-3; D call uncertain. The CDR3 spans 13 residues. Trimming stripped 0 bases from V and 2 bases from J, with 3 bases between. CDR1 is MNHEY and CDR2 is SVGAGI in the germline V gene. The CDR3 region is CASSYSVTDTQYF. As DNA, the CDR3 is TGTGCCAGCAGTTACTCAGTCACAGATACGCAGTATTTT.

In this sample, this clonotype turned up many times. The J gene is TRBJ1-1, the V gene TRBV6-1, with 10 bases matching TRBD1. The CDR3 is 14 amino acids. After removal of 7 bases from V and 5 bases from J, the junction contained 7 bases not matched to a gene. The germline V gene has CDR1 MNHNS and CDR2 SASEGT. The CDR3 DNA reads as TGTGCCAGCACCAAGGGACAGGGGTGGACTGAAGCTTTCTTT. It translates to CASTKGQGWTEAFF.

This clonotype was found many times. The V and J genes are TRBV12-3 or TRBV12-4 and TRBJ2-7, with D possibly called TRBD1 or TRBD2 (5 bases each). This CDR3 is built from 14 residues. The germline V and J ends were trimmed by 8 bases and 3 bases, with 17 bases remaining between them. CDR3 sequence: CASAPWRGVYEQYF. CDR3 coding DNA: TGTGCCAGCGCTCCCTGGAGAGGGGTCTACGAGCAGTACTTC.

This clonotype was seen ten or more times. V and J are TRBV6-1 and TRBJ2-7; TRBD1 matches 7 bases. CDR1 is MNHNS and CDR2 is SASEGT in the germline V gene. Germline trimming cut 10 bases from V and 5 bases from J; bases unmatched to any gene: 11. This CDR3 has 13 residues. The CDR3 DNA reads as TGTGCCACAAAACGACAGGGTGCGGACGAGCAGTACTTC. It is translated as CATKRQGADEQYF.

This clonotype was detected many times. The chain employs TRBV6-1 and TRBJ1-5; TRBD1 is a possible D gene (5 bases). This CDR3 is built from 14 residues. Trimming took 2 bases from V and 7 from J, leaving 12 bases between them. CDR1 and CDR2 from the germline V gene are MNHNS and SASEGT. The CDR3 nucleotides are TGTGCCAGCAGTGAAACGGCAGGGAAACAGCCCCAGCATTTT. Its translation is CASSETAGKQPQHF.

This clonotype came up a few times. CDR3 protein: CASSVGLLGRRNTEAFF. CDR3 nucleotides: TGTGCCAGCAGCGTAGGTTTGCTGGGCCGGCGGAACACTGAAGCTTTCTTT. V usage is TRBV9 and J usage is TRBJ1-1; D is unclear. This CDR3 has 17 amino acids. V lost 0 bases and J 1 base, leaving 16 bases between the germline ends. Germline CDR1 is SGDLS and CDR2 is YYNGEE.

This clonotype has a count of ten or more. The chain is built from TRBV29-1 and TRBJ2-5, with D possibly matching TRBD1 (5 bases). The CDR3 consists of 11 residues. With 3 bases removed from V and 7 bases from J, the gap between germline ends came to 9 bases. Per the germline V gene, CDR1 is SQVTM and CDR2 is ANQGSEA. CDR3 sequence (DNA): TGCAGCGTTGACGGCCAGGGGACCCAGTACTTC. Translated, it gives CSVDGQGTQYF.

Ten or more counts support this clonotype. This sequence joins TRBV5-1 and TRBJ2-7; 7 nucleotides agree with TRBD2. The CDR3 sequence is 16 residues long. V trimming: 0 bases; J trimming: 0 bases; junction bases outside the gene matches: 6. Looked up from germline, CDR1 is SGHRS and CDR2 is YFSETQ. The CDR3 loop reads CASSLDPGGSSYEQYF. CDR3 coding DNA: TGCGCCAGCAGCTTGGATCCTGGCGGGAGCTCCTACGAGCAGTACTTC.

In this sample, this clonotype turned up many times. The chain employs TRBV7-9 and TRBJ1-4; perhaps TRBD1 as D (5 bases). Germline V lookup: CDR1 SEHNR, CDR2 FQNEAQ (reference sequence). CDR3 length: 15 residues. V was clipped by 4 bases and J by 8 bases, with 17 bases between them. For the CDR3, the DNA is TGTGCCAGCAGCTCAACCTCCCGGGACGTGGAAAAACTGTTTTTT. As protein: CASSSTSRDVEKLFF.

This clonotype came up a few times. The J gene is TRBJ2-1, the V gene TRBV6-2 or TRBV6-3, with D possibly being TRBD1 (6 bases). The CDR3 has 15 amino acids. With 5 bases removed from V and 10 bases from J, the gap between germline ends came to 21 bases. Germline values: CDR1 MNHEY, CDR2 SVGEGT. CDR3 residues: CASSKPGHPDIEQFF. DNA of the CDR3: TGTGCCAGCAGTAAACCGGGACACCCCGATATCGAGCAGTTCTTC.

The sample holds a few counts of this clonotype. The chain carries TRBV7-6 and TRBJ2-5; no clear D. Germline CDR1 SGHVS, CDR2 FNYEAQ. Trimming shortened V by 5 bases and J by 5 bases, and 12 bases separated the two germline ends. The CDR3 runs 13 residues. The CDR3 nucleotides read TGTGCCAGCAGCCCCCAGTCGGGCGAGACCCAGTACTTC. Its translation: CASSPQSGETQYF.

This clonotype occurred many times. The chain joins TRBV4-2 to TRBJ1-6, with no clear D. The CDR3 contains 15 residues. Germline V gene lookup returns CDR1 LGHNA and CDR2 YNFKEQ. Trimming took 1 base from V and 11 from J, leaving 15 bases between them. The CDR3 DNA reads as TGTGCCAGCAGCCAAGTGGCAGGCCTGAGGACACCCCTCCACTTT. Amino acids: CASSQVAGLRTPLHF.

In its sample, this clonotype was seen many times. The rearrangement uses TRBV20-1 and TRBJ2-3; possibly TRBD2 for D (5 bases). Trimming removed 5 bases from V and 7 bases from J, with 16 bases in between. This CDR3 is 13 amino acids long. Germline V gene lookup returns CDR1 DFQATT and CDR2 SNEGSKA (reference sequence). The DNA of the CDR3 is TGCAGTGCTCTAAAAGCTAGCATCTATACGCAGTATTTT. It specifies CSALKASIYTQYF.

The chain is built from TRBV20-1 and TRBJ2-7, with D tentatively TRBD1 or TRBD2 (5 bases each). The CDR3 has 13 residues. Germline V lookup: CDR1 DFQATT, CDR2 SNEGSKA (reference sequence). V lost 6 bases and J lost 2, with 14 bases in between. The CDR3 sequence: CSAPGPHPYEQYF. CDR3 DNA sequence: TGCAGTGCACCGGGACCCCATCCCTACGAGCAGTACTTC.

This clonotype was seen repeatedly, ten times or more. This sequence joins TRBV6-1 and TRBJ2-3; 11 positions agree with TRBD2. Germline V gene sequence: CDR1 MNHNS, CDR2 SASEGT. The CDR3 totals 16 residues. With 6 bases clipped from V and 2 bases from J, the junction kept 7 bases outside the gene matches. The CDR3 DNA is TGTGCCAGCAGCCGTACTAGCGGGAGATACACAGATACGCAGTATTTT. Translating it yields CASSRTSGRYTDTQYF.

In its sample, this clonotype was seen many times. The V gene is TRBV7-9, the J gene TRBJ2-5, with no clear D. V was cut by 1 base and J by 0 bases, with 9 bases left in between. The CDR3 is 15 residues long. Germline loops: CDR1 SEHNR, CDR2 FQNEAQ (reference sequence). The CDR3 bases are TGTGCCAGCAGCTTAGTAATTGACTACCAAGAGACCCAGTACTTC. Its translation is CASSLVIDYQETQYF.

In its sample, this clonotype was seen many times. The genes are TRBV3-1 and TRBJ1-2; no clear D. V lost 6 bases and J 5 bases, leaving 10 bases between the germline ends. CDR3 length: 12 amino acids. Per the germline V gene, CDR1 is LGHDT and CDR2 is YNNKEL (reference sequence). The CDR3 is CASSRDDYGYTF. The CDR3 DNA follows: TGTGCCAGCAGTCGAGACGATTATGGCTACACCTTC.

This clonotype was seen many times. This rearrangement joins TRBV28 to TRBJ2-5; D unclear. V was clipped by 4 bases and J by 5 bases, with 14 bases between them. CDR1 is MDHEN and CDR2 is SYDVKM in the germline V gene. The CDR3 has 14 amino acids. Written as DNA, the CDR3 is TGTGCCAGCAGTTGGGTTTCCTCAAGGGAGACCCAGTACTTC. Amino acid sequence: CASSWVSSRETQYF.

This clonotype was counted at least ten times. The rearrangement uses TRBV3-1 and TRBJ2-2; no clear D. This CDR3 comprises 14 residues. Germline V gene sequence: CDR1 LGHDT, CDR2 YNNKEL (reference sequence). V was cut by 2 bases and J by 4 bases, with 8 bases left in between. CDR3 nucleotide sequence: TGTGCCAGCAGCCAATACAGTGGCACCGGGGAGCTGTTTTTT. Its translation is CASSQYSGTGELFF.

This clonotype has a count of ten or more. Here the CDR3 DNA reads TGTGCCAGCAGTTGGACCCGTTCGGGACACGACACCGGGGAGCTGTTTTTT. This codes for CASSWTRSGHDTGELFF. V and J are TRBV6-2 or TRBV6-3 and TRBJ2-2; D is perhaps TRBD1 (6 bases). V shed 4 bases and J shed 3 bases, with 18 bases lying between them. Germline V CDR1 and CDR2: MNHEY, SVGEGT. The CDR3 is 17 residues long.

There are many counts of this clonotype. The rearrangement uses TRBV20-1 and TRBJ1-1; a possible D gene is TRBD1 (5 bases). V lost 5 bases to trimming and J lost 4 bases, with 14 bases between them. Germline V gene data show CDR1 as DFQATT and CDR2 as SNEGSKA (reference sequence). The CDR3 is 13 amino acids. The CDR3, as DNA: TGCAGTGCTGGGCGGGACTCGGGCACTGAAGCTTTCTTT. Translating gives CSAGRDSGTEAFF.

The rearrangement links TRBV4-3 to TRBJ1-1, with D unresolved. The CDR3 extends over 15 amino acids. Per germline, CDR1 LGHNA and CDR2 YSLEER. Trimming took 1 base from V and 4 from J, leaving 13 bases between them. This CDR3 is CASSQAFPGGTEAFF. DNA for the CDR3: TGCGCCAGCAGCCAAGCTTTCCCAGGAGGCACTGAAGCTTTCTTT.